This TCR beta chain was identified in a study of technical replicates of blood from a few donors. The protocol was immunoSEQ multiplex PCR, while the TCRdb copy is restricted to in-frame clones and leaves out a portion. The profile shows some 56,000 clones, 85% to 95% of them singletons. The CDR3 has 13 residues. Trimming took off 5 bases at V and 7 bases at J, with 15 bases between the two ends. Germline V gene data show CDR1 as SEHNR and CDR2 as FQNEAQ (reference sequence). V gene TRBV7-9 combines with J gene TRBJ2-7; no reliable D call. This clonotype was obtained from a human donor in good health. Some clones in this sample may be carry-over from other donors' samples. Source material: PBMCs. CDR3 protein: CASSHTLKEEQYF. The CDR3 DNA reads TGTGCCAGCAGCCATACCCTCAAAGAGGAGCAGTACTTC. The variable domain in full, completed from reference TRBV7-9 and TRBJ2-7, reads DTGVSQNPRHKITKRGQNVTFRCDPISEHNRLYWYRQTLGQGPEFLTYFQNEAQLEKSRLLSDRFSAERPKGSFSTLEIQRTEQGDSAMYLCASSHTLKEEQYFGPGTRLTVT.